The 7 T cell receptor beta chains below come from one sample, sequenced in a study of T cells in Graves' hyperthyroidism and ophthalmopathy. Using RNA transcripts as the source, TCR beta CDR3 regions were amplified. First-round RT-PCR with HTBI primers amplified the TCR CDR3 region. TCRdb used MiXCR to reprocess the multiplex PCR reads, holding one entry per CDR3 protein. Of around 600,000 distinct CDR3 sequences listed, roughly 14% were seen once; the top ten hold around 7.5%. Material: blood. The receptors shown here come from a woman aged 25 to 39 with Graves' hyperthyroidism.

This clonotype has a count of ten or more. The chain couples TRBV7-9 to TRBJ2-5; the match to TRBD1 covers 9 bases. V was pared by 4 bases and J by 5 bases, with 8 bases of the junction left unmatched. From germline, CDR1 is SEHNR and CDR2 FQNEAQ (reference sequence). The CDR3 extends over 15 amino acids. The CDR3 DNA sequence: TGTGCCAGCAGCTCCGCCGGGACAGGGATCGAGACCCAGTACTTC. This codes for CASSSAGTGIETQYF.

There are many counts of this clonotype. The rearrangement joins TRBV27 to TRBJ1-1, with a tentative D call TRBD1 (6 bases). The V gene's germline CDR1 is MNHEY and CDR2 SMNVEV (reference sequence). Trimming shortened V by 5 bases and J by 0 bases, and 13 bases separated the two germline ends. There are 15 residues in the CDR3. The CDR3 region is CASSIQGGVNTEAFF. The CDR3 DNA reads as TGTGCCAGCAGTATACAGGGAGGGGTGAACACTGAAGCTTTCTTT.

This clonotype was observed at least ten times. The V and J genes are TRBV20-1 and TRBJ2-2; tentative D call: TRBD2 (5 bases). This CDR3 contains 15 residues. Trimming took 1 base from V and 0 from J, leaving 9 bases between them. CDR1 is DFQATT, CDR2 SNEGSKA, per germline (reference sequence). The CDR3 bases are TGCAGTGCTAGAGGCTTAGCGCCGAACACCGGGGAGCTGTTTTTT. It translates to CSARGLAPNTGELFF.

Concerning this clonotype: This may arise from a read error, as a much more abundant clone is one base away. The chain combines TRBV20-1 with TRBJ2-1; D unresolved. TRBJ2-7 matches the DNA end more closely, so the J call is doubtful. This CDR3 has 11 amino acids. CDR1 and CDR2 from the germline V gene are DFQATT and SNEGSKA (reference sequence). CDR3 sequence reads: CSAHHYNEQYF. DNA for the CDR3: TGCAGTGCTCACCACTACAATGAGCAGTACTTC.

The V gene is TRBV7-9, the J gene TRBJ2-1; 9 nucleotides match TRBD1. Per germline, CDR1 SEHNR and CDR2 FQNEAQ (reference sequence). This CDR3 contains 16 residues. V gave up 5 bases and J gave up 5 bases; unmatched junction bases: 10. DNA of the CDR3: TGTGCCAGCAGCCAAGTCGGGACAGGGTACCACAATGAGCAGTTCTTC. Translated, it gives CASSQVGTGYHNEQFF.

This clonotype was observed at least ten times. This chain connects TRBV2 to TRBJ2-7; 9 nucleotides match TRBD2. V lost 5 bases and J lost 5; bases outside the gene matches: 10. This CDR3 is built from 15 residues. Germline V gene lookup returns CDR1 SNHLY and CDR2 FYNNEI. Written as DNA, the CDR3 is TGTGCCAGCAGTCCTAATCCGGGACTAGCTCACGAGCAGTACTTC. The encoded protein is CASSPNPGLAHEQYF.

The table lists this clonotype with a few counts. This CDR3 is CATSDLSGDEQFF. The CDR3 DNA is TGTGCCACCAGTGATTTATCGGGGGATGAGCAGTTCTTC. This chain connects TRBV24-1 to TRBJ2-1, with D tentatively TRBD2 (6 bases). In germline, CDR1 is KGHDR, CDR2 SFDVKD. The CDR3 consists of 13 residues. V was clipped by 1 base and J by 8 bases, with 8 bases between them.